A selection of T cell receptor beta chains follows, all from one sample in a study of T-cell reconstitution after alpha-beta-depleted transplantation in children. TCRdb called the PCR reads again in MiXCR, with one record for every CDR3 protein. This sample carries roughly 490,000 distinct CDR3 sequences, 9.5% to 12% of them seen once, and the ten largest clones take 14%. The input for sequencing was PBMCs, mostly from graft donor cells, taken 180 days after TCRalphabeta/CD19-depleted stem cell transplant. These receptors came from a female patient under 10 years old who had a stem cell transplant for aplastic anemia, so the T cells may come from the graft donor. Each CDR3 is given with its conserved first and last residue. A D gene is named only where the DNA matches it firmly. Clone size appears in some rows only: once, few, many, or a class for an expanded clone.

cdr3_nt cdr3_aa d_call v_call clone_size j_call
TGTGCCAGCAGCCCAACTAGTTTCAATGAGCAGTTCTTC CASSPTSFNEQFF - TRBV12-3/TRBV12-4 few TRBJ2-1
TGTGCCAGCAGCAACACAGGGGCCTCGTACCAAGAGACCCAGTACTTC CASSNTGASYQETQYF TRBD1 TRBV13 few TRBJ2-5
TGCGCCAGCAGCCAAGGATGGAACACTGAAGCTTTCTTT CASSQGWNTEAFF - TRBV4-3 - TRBJ1-1
TGTGCCACCAGCCAAGAAAATCGGGGGGTCCGGAACACTGAAGCTTTCTTT CATSQENRGVRNTEAFF - TRBV3-1 - TRBJ1-1
TGTGCCAGCAGTTACCGGACTAGTCTCTACGAGCAGTACTTC CASSYRTSLYEQYF TRBD2 TRBV6-2/TRBV6-3 once TRBJ2-7
TGTGCCAGCAGCTTCCGCAGGGACACTGAAGCTTTCTTT CASSFRRDTEAFF - TRBV7-3 few TRBJ1-1
TGTGCCAGCAGCTCGGGCGGACCCGAGCAGTTCTTC CASSSGGPEQFF - TRBV7-9 - TRBJ2-1
TGTGCCAGCTCCCCGAGCGGGAATAGTGGCTACACCTTC CASSPSGNSGYTF - TRBV18 many TRBJ1-2
TGCAGTGCGGGGAGGGGTTCTAATGAAAAACTGTTTTTT CSAGRGSNEKLFF - TRBV20-1 many TRBJ1-4
TGTGCCAGCAGTGTTCGAGGGCGGGACGAGCAGTACTTC CASSVRGRDEQYF - TRBV25-1 few TRBJ2-7
TGTGCCAGCAAGCTAGACGGGTACGAGCAGTACTTC CASKLDGYEQYF - TRBV28 few TRBJ2-7
TGTGCCAGCAGTTGGGGGAACACCGGGGAGCTGTTTTTT CASSWGNTGELFF - TRBV27 many TRBJ2-2
TGTGCCAGCAGCTTCCGAGACGGCTTTATGGGCTACACCTTC CASSFRDGFMGYTF - TRBV7-9 - TRBJ1-2
TGCGCCAGCAGAGGGACAGGGACTGAAGCTTTCTTT CASRGTGTEAFF TRBD1 TRBV5-1 many TRBJ1-1
TGTGCCAGCAGCTCCGCGGACAGGGGAAATGGCTACACCTTC CASSSADRGNGYTF TRBD1 TRBV7-9 - TRBJ1-2
TGTGCCAGCAGTTTGTCTCTGGGGACAGGGGATTCCTACGAGCAGTACTTC CASSLSLGTGDSYEQYF TRBD1 TRBV28 many TRBJ2-7
TGTGCCAGCAGCTACCGGGACAGACACGCCACTAACTATGGCTACACCTTC CASSYRDRHATNYGYTF TRBD1 TRBV9 - TRBJ1-2
TGCAGTGCCAGGGGCGGGGGCTCCTACGAGCAGTACTTC CSARGGGSYEQYF - TRBV20-1 few TRBJ2-7
TGTGCCAGCAGTCCCGGCAGGGTGGGGGTAACCGGGGAGCTGTTTTTT CASSPGRVGVTGELFF - TRBV6-5 few TRBJ2-2
TGTGCCAGCAGCCCCCTTGACGGGAGGGCCTACAATGAGCAGTTCTTC CASSPLDGRAYNEQFF TRBD2 TRBV7-9 - TRBJ2-1
TGCAGCGCTGGATCTGGGACGGGGTTCTCCTACGAGCAGTACTTC CSAGSGTGFSYEQYF - TRBV29-1 many TRBJ2-7
TGTGCCAGCAGTTTTACTGACAGGGCCTCCACAGATACGCAGTATTTT CASSFTDRASTDTQYF TRBD1 TRBV28 - TRBJ2-3
TGTGCCAGCAGTAAGACTGAGAGGGAGCTGTTTTTT CASSKTERELFF - TRBV6-2/TRBV6-3 few TRBJ2-2
TGTGCCAGCAGTTTTGGGGGTACCGAGACCCAGTACTTC CASSFGGTETQYF - TRBV28 - TRBJ2-5
TGTGCCCTCACCTGGGGAGGACTAGCGGCACCACACTCCTACAATGAGCAGTTCTTC CALTWGGLAAPHSYNEQFF TRBD2 TRBV12-3/TRBV12-4 once TRBJ2-1
TGTGCCTCCAGGAGGAGGGAGGGCACCGGGGAGCTGTTTTTT CASRRREGTGELFF TRBD2 TRBV11-3 few TRBJ2-2
TGCAGCGTTGATAGACTACAGGGTGAGCAGTTCTTC CSVDRLQGEQFF - TRBV29-1 - TRBJ2-1
TGCAGCGTTCAGGTGCCAGGCTGGCGGTCCATGAACACTGAAGCTTTCTTT CSVQVPGWRSMNTEAFF - TRBV29-1 few TRBJ1-1
TGTGCCAGCAGTCTCATTTCAGGGGATGGAGGAAACACCATATATTTT CASSLISGDGGNTIYF - TRBV28 - TRBJ1-3